The clone carrying this TCR beta chain was counted only a few times. TCRdb reprocessed the 5' RACE reads with MiXCR, giving one entry per CDR3 protein. The profile shows 70,000 to 95,000 distinct CDR3 sequences, 10% to 12% of them singletons. This specimen comes from a study of early T cells in non-severe SARS-CoV-2 infection. The sequence was obtained from an adult who was a healthcare worker with PCR-confirmed SARS-CoV-2 infection or an uninfected control (not recorded which). Input material: whole blood.

CDR3 sequence (DNA): TGCAGTGCTAGAGATGTGGGTGGTAGGGCCTACAATGAGCAGTTCTTC. This codes for CSARDVGGRAYNEQFF. V gene TRBV20-1 combines with J gene TRBJ2-1; unclear D gene. The CDR3 loop spans 16 amino acids. V lost 0 bases and J 2 bases, leaving 14 bases between the germline ends. Looked up from germline, CDR1 is DFQATT and CDR2 is SNEGSKA (reference sequence).